Sequencing of this T cell receptor beta chain was carried out in a study of T-cell reconstitution after alpha-beta-depleted transplantation in children (dated by TCRdb to the mid-2010s). Concerning the study at large: T-cell immune reconstitution after TCRalphabeta/CD19-depleted allogeneic hematopoietic cell transplantation in children was quantitatively tracked in the study by means of TCR repertoire profiling.

Libraries were constructed by PCR. The sample was run on an Illumina HiSeq 2500. To normalize quantification of the TCRbeta repertoire, the TCR libraries were built with molecular barcoding that relied on unique molecular identifiers. TCRdb trimmed the raw reads at Q25, called clones with MiXCR and kept productive beta chains. Every CDR3 protein is listed once, alongside the most common genes and DNA of its rows. For this sample there are about 400,000 distinct CDR3 sequences; 10% to 15% appear just once. The ten top clones hold 3.5% to 4.5% of the sample. Turning to this clonotype: Its antigen remains undetermined. One base away there is no much larger clone; base qualities are not given.

CDR1 and CDR2, per the germline V gene, are SGHRS and YFSETQ. The CDR3 has 15 amino acids, counting the end cysteine and phenylalanine. The sequence is cut down to CDR3 DNA, 45 bases in frame from base 1. Unmatched junction bases come to 6, with V trimmed by 0 bases and J by 4 bases. Specimen: PBMCs, collected from the stem cell graft. The TCR comes from a human donor who donated a stem cell graft to a child with Fanconi anemia. The rearrangement combines TRBV5-1 with TRBJ2-5; 7 of the junction bases match TRBD1. The CDR3 protein: CASSLGTGDPETQYF. The nucleotide sequence reads TGCGCCAGCAGCTTGGGTACAGGGGATCCAGAGACCCAGTACTTC.